This T cell receptor beta chain was documented in a study of blood T cells in healthy people across ages. PCR was performed a second time for about 6 to 12 cycles using a sample-barcoded 5' primer and a J-beta primer mix. Every individual sample yielded 2.5 million or more paired-end reads (each containing CDR3). TCRdb re-called the 5' RACE reads with MiXCR, one entry per CDR3 protein. The sample records fewer than 800,000 distinct CDR3 sequences, 20% to 25% being singletons. Germline V lookup: CDR1 PRHDT, CDR2 FYEKMQ (reference sequence). This CDR3 has 15 amino acids. V lost 5 bases to trimming and J lost 6 bases; unmatched junction nucleotides: 11. This same sample was also taken into another study, of T cells of mothers and their children.

The chain couples TRBV13 to TRBJ2-5; 8 bases map to TRBD1. The source material was blood. The clonotype originates from a boy aged 5-17 years in good health. CDR3 bases: TGTGCCAGCAGCCTCGAACAGGGGGGAGGAAAGACCCAGTACTTC. Translation: CASSLEQGGGKTQYF.